The source of this TCR beta chain is a study of cytomegalovirus exposure and HLA in healthy donors (dated by TCRdb to between 2016 and 2019). In the study overall: In an earlier analysis of under 750 of the donors, around 290 Gb of sequence data and 90 million to 120 million unique TCR beta sequences from roughly 200 million T cells were reported. Genome-wide SNP genotypes for about 65% of the 666 donors were used in a later genetic analysis, which treated that subset as a discovery cohort. In a later analysis, previously published TCR beta repertoires from more than 500 donors were re-analyzed and high-resolution HLA genotyping was added so that TCR occurrence patterns could be studied. Typing coverage varied by locus: roughly 629-640 donors for A, B, C, DRB1 and DQB1; 500 to 550 for DQA1; approximately 570 for DPA1; approximately 450 for DPB1. To decide whether each TCR beta V gene segment behaved as functional or pseudogenic, an earlier analysis of fewer than 750 of the donors relied on high-throughput TCR beta sequencing. The study profiled the T cell repertoires of under 850 subjects by immunosequencing and related them to cytomegalovirus serostatus. All discovery cohort repertoires had been generated on a single sequencing platform. Donor age, sex, ethnicity and CMV serostatus were compiled alongside the repertoire data. To predict cytomegalovirus infection status, the study brought together high-throughput TCR immunosequencing, statistical association of individual TCRs with disease status, and machine learning. HLA typing covered class I and class II loci at four-digit resolution. Roughly 300 gigabases of sequencing data and around 90 million unique TCR sequences made up an early release that covered under 750 HLA-typed donors. In the later analysis, no new phenotypic data were used to find candidate immune exposures; instead, reliance was placed on TCR beta sequences and their occurrence across donors. The aim of the study was to test whether cataloging public T cell receptors could identify signatures of past pathogen exposure. Among around 400 genotyped donors of the cohort, an average of roughly 230,000 unique TCR beta nucleotide sequences was sequenced per donor, of which about 18% were non-productive. Of the 398 genotyped donors, about 84% fell in the genetic ancestry cluster associated with self-reported Caucasian donors. Because of strong linkage in the cohort, four or five DR-DQ haplotypes were treated as single units for association and clustering. A separate validation cohort of more than 100 different subjects was used in addition to the approximately 610-subject first cohort.

The library was built by means of the immunoSEQ multiplex PCR assay. For the multiplex PCR, a mixture combining 60 forward primers for TCR Vbeta segments and 13 reverse primers for TCR Jbeta segments was used. A multiplex PCR assay on genomic DNA amplified the CDR3 region of rearranged TCR beta genes. Amplified TCR beta libraries were sequenced as 87-base-pair reads on the Illumina HiSeq System. The authors processed their data as follows. A later analysis counted 65 million to 90 million unique TCR beta chains across the approximately 700 repertoires, and 10 million to 11 million of these chains were shared by at least two donors. To remove PCR and sequencing errors, raw reads were error-corrected and collapsed into unique sequences using a nearest-neighbor algorithm that merged closely related sequences. Alignment of CDR3 sequences to IMGT reference sequences was used to assign V, D and J gene segments. Each retained sequence needed at least a six-nucleotide match to both a V gene segment and a J gene segment. Rearrangements were called productive when the CDR3 lacked stop codons and stayed in frame with V and J; all others were non-productive. CDR3 was defined according to IMGT convention as the region running from the second conserved V-encoded cysteine to the conserved J-encoded phenylalanine. The earlier analysis of about 590 of the donors excluded sequences that lacked an unambiguous match to a single V gene segment. In an earlier analysis of about 590 of the donors, a V segment was called functional when productive rearrangements were above 56.7%, and segregating when the standard deviation between donors exceeded 5%. To diagnose cytomegalovirus status from the catalog of TCR beta chain sequences, a statistical classification framework was built. A later analysis assigned V and J genes by comparing TCR nucleotide sequences with IMGT/GENE-DB human TR gene sequences. Using the TCRdist pipeline, a later analysis assigned CDR3 sequences along with most-parsimonious VDJ recombination scenarios. In a later analysis, each TCR beta chain was defined by its CDR3 amino acid sequence together with its V-gene family, and reads without a unique V-gene family were excluded. As a way to deal with suspected cross-contamination and a sequencing artifact, a later analysis dropped approximately 590 nucleotide sequences that were highly shared and had low generation probability. For each public chain, a later analysis derived a clonal expansion index from normalized ranks of inferred template counts within each repertoire. In a later analysis, generation probabilities were computed with a VDJ recombination model fitted to out-of-frame rearrangements, and the resulting probabilities were checked against IGoR. Hypergeometric tests were used in a later analysis to score TCR-TCR, TCR-HLA and TCR-CMV co-occurrence, with a repertoire-size bias correction applied to the TCR pairs. A later analysis estimated false discovery rates by permuting HLA or CMV assignments 20 times. In a later analysis, co-occurring TCRs were grouped using DBSCAN, and TCRdist sequence similarity was added for clustering within HLA-allele-positive subsets. Co-occurrence clustering excluded repertoires with fewer than 30,000 or more than 120,000 public chains, plus five with anomalous nucleotide sharing. In TCRdb, the immuneACCESS table is reduced to in-frame sequences with V and J assigned. These tables do not hold every clone; where another copy was compared, an unresolved V gene accounts for under half, and the others remain unexplained. The V and J calls and clone size are taken from that table; D and trimming were inferred from the DNA. The sample records some 200,000 clones, 75% to 90% of which are singletons. The ten largest account for less than 3% of the sample.

In total, roughly 670 healthy bone marrow donors made up the cohort. At the time of sampling, all cohort members were nominally healthy, though unrecorded immune exposures were likely present. The donor tested CMV seronegative, placing the donor among the 350 to 400 seronegative members of the cohort. A peripheral blood sample was provided by each donor, and peripheral blood mononuclear cells were used for TCR beta sequencing. The Qiagen DNeasy Blood Extraction Kit was used to extract genomic DNA from the blood cell samples. Worth noting for this clone: Its binding antigen is unknown. Nothing much larger sits one base from this clone, and base qualities are not available.

The CDR3 sequence holds 15 residues, the cysteine and phenylalanine included. The read is trimmed to its CDR3 DNA, 45 bases read in frame from base 1. Trimming accounts for 10 bases at V and 0 bases at J, while the number of junction bases matched to no gene is 6. The germline V gene (reference sequence) sets CDR1 to LNHDA and CDR2 to SQIVND. Beyond this particular receptor, the publication reports: A few of the identified cytomegalovirus-associated TCR beta chains were confirmed in vitro to be specific for cytomegalovirus antigens. Seventeen rarely observed V segments, including chromosome 9 orphons, were excluded from the earlier analysis of some 590 of the donors because counts were too low. A cluster of highly shared sequence variants was judged likely to be a technical artifact of the sequencing pipeline. V-gene and J-gene trimming of TCR beta chains was associated with a missense DCLRE1C variant in a later genetic analysis, and the association was replicated in an independent cohort. A further reported finding was that TCR beta sequences accurately predicted the HLA-A and HLA-B alleles for most subjects in the first cohort. A later analysis associated about 18,000 TCR beta sequences with specific HLA alleles at a false discovery rate of 0.05. In a later analysis, several top co-occurrence clusters were reported to appear linked to parvovirus B19, influenza, CMV and Epstein-Barr virus. In a later analysis, the rate of TCR association differed among HLA loci, with DRB1 alleles having the most associated TCRs and HLA-C alleles having the fewest. Linkage disequilibrium might explain the correlated functional status among segregating V segments, but an unknown experimental factor could not be excluded. Most TCR sequences were seen in very few donors, while some public TCRs were found in many individuals. The classifier was reported to diagnose cytomegalovirus status with high specificity and sensitivity in both the original and validation cohorts. HLA typing was unavailable for some donors at each locus, so association tests used only the typed subset. Strong co-occurrence of HLA alleles, especially DR and DQ, made assigning TCR associations to individual alleles difficult. It was suggested by the authors that the approach could potentially be generalized to other disease states and immunological phenotypes. Presence/absence analyses assumed roughly uniform sequencing depth across donors, an assumption that may not hold. Broadly in line with IMGT annotations, most TCR beta V segments showed up in productive rearrangements about 90% or about 30% of the time in an earlier analysis of approximately 600 of the donors. In the study, 150 to 200 TCR beta chains were listed as associated with cytomegalovirus. Some IMGT-functional V segments, including TRBV6-2 and TRBV6-3, could not be told apart with the 87-base-pair reads, so those segments were excluded. In a later analysis, HLA-associated TCR beta chains were found to be more clonally expanded and to have lower generation probabilities than equally common non-associated chains. The cohort was sequenced for TCR beta chains only, and without alpha or paired-chain data the features that could be detected were limited. According to a later genetic analysis, donors in an Asian-associated ancestry cluster had fewer N-insertions in productive TCRs than the approximately 700-donor mean. Most CMV-associated TCR beta chains appeared to be HLA-restricted in a later analysis, and the HLA associations seemed to be driven largely by CMV exposure. For the cohort, immune exposure information was limited to CMV serostatus.

Sequencing input: PBMCs. This clonotype was sampled from a woman aged 40 to 49 in good health and CMV-seronegative. The rearranged segments are TRBV19 and TRBJ2-6; TRBD1 lines up with 7 middle nucleotides. The CDR3 here reads CATSTGVSGANVLTF. The DNA is TGTGCCACCTCTACAGGGGTCTCTGGGGCCAACGTCCTGACTTTC.